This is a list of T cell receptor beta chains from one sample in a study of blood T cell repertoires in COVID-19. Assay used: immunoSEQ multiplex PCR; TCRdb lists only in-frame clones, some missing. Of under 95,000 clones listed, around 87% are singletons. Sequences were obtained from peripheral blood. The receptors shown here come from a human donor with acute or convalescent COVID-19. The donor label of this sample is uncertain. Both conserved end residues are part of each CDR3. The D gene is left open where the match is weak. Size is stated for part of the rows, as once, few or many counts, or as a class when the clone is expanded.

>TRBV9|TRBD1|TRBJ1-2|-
TGTGCCAGCAGCGTGGAGCACAGGGGGAACTATGGCTACACCTTC
CASSVEHRGNYGYTF
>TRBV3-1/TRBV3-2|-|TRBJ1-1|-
TGTGCCAGCAGCCAAGTTTTAACAGGGTTTACTGAAGCTTTCTTT
CASSQVLTGFTEAFF
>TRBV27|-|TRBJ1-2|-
TGTGCCAGCATGACAGTGGACTATGGCTACACCTTC
CASMTVDYGYTF
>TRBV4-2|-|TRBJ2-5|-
TGTGCCAGCAGCCAAGATAGGAGGGGGGGCCGAGAGACCCAGTACTTC
CASSQDRRGGRETQYF
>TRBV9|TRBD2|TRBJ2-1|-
TGTGCCAGCAGCCCTGGGACTAGCGTCAATGAGCAGTTCTTC
CASSPGTSVNEQFF
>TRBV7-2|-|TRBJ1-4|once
TGTGCCAGCAGCCTCGCGTGGGGGGATTTGGCACCTAATGAAAAACTGTTTTTT
CASSLAWGDLAPNEKLFF
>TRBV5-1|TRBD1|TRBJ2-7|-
TGCGCCAGCAGCTCCGGACAGGGCTACGAGCAGTACTTC
CASSSGQGYEQYF
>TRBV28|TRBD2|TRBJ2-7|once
TGTGCCAGCAGTTCCCCCTGGCGGGGGGCCCTCTCCTACGAGCAGTACTTC
CASSSPWRGALSYEQYF
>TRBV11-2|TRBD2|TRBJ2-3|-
TGTGCCAGCAGCTCTTTCGGGGGGGACGACACAGATACGCAGTATTTT
CASSSFGGDDTDTQYF
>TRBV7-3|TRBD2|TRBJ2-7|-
TGTGCCAGCAGCTTAACGGGACTAGCGGGGGGCCACGAGCAGTACTTC
CASSLTGLAGGHEQYF
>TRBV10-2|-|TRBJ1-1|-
TGCGCCAGCAGGACTCAGGGTAACACTGAAGCTTTCTTT
CASRTQGNTEAFF
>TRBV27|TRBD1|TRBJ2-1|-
TGTGCCAGCAGTTTGCAGACAGGGTGGTACAATGAGCAGTTCTTC
CASSLQTGWYNEQFF
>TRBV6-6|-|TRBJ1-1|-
TGTGCCAGCACCCAAAAACGGGGGAGAAACACTGAAGCTTTCTTT
CASTQKRGRNTEAFF
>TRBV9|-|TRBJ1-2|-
TGTGCCAGCAGCGTAGGCCTGTCGGGCAGGGGCTATGGCTACACCTTC
CASSVGLSGRGYGYTF
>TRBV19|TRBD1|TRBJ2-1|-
TGTGCCAGTACCCCTGGGACAGCCTACAATGAGCAGTTCTTC
CASTPGTAYNEQFF
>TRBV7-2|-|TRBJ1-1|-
TGTGCCACCCGGGGGAACACTGAAGCTTTCTTT
CATRGNTEAFF
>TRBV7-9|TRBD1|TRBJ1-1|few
TGTGCCAGCAGCTTATCCTCTAGACAGGGCGCTGAAGCTTTCTTT
CASSLSSRQGAEAFF
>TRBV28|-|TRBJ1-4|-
TGTGCCAGCGCAGGGCGGGAAAAACTGTTTTTT
CASAGREKLFF
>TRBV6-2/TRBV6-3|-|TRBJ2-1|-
TGTGCCAGCAGTTACGCACAGGTCTCCTACAATGAGCAGTTCTTC
CASSYAQVSYNEQFF
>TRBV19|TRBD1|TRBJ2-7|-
TGTGCCAGTGGGCTATCAGGGGGACAGGGGAGGGAGCAGTACTTC
CASGLSGGQGREQYF
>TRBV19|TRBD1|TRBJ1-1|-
TGTGCCAGTAGTATAAACAGGGGGAACACTGAAGCTTTCTTT
CASSINRGNTEAFF
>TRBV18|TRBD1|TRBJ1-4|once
TGTGCCAGCTCACCAGGCTTACAGGGGGACGAAAAACTGTTTTTT
CASSPGLQGDEKLFF
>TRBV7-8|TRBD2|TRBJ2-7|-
TGTGCCAGCAGCCTGCCGGGGGGGCGAAGCTCCTACGAGCAGTACTTC
CASSLPGGRSSYEQYF
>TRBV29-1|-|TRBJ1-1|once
TGCAGCGTTAGACCCAGGGACACTGAAGCTTTCTTT
CSVRPRDTEAFF
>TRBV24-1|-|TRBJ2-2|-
TGTGCCACCAGTGATTTGTCCCAGGGGGGAACCGGGGAGCTGTTTTTT
CATSDLSQGGTGELFF
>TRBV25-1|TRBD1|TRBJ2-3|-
TGTGCCAGCAGTGTATCCTCGGACAGGGCAGATACGCAGTATTTT
CASSVSSDRADTQYF
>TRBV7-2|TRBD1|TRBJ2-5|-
TGTGCCAGCAACGTAGGACAGGCTCAAGAGACCCAGTACTTC
CASNVGQAQETQYF
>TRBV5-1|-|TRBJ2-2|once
TGCGCCAGCAGTACGCAGGGGACCGGGGAGCTGTTTTTT
CASSTQGTGELFF
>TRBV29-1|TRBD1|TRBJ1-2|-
TGCAGCGGGAATACCGGGACAGGGATTTTCACCTTC
CSGNTGTGIFTF
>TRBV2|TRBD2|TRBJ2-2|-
TGTGCCAGCAGAAACCCTAGCGGGGGGCCCGACACCGGGGAGCTGTTTTTT
CASRNPSGGPDTGELFF